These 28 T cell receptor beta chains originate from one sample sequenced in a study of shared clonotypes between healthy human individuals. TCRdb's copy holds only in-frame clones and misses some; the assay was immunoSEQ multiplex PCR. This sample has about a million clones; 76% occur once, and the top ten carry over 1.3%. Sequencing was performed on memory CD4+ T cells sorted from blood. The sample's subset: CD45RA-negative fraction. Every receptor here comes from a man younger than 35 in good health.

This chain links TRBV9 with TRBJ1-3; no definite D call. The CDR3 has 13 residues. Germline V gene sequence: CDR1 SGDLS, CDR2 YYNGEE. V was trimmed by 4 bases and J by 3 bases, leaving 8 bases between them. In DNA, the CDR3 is TGTGCCAGCAGCTCAAATAGTGGAAACACCATATATTTT. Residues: CASSSNSGNTIYF.

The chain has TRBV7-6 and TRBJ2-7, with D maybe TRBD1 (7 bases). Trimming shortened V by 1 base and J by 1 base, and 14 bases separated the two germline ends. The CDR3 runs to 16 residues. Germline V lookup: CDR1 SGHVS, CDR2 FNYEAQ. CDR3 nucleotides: TGTGCCAGCAGCTTAGATCAGGGGGGAAGATCCTACGAGCAGTACTTC. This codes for CASSLDQGGRSYEQYF.

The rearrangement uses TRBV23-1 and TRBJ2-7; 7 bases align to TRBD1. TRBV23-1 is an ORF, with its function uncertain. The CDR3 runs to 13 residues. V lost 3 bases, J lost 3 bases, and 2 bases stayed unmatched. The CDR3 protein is CASSQGQNYEQYF. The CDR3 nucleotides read TGCGCCAGCAGTCAGGGACAGAACTACGAGCAGTACTTC.

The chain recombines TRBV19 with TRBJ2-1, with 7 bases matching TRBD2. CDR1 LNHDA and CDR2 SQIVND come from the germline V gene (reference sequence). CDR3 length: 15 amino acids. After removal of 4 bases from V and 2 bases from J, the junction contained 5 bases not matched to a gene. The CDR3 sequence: CASSTQGGPYNEQFF. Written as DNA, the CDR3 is TGTGCCAGTAGTACTCAGGGAGGGCCCTACAATGAGCAGTTCTTC.

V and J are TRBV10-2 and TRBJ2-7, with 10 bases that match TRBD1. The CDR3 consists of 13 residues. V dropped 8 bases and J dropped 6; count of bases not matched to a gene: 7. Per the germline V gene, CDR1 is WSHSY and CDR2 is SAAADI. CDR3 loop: CASQLDRGVEQYF. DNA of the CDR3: TGCGCCAGCCAGCTGGACAGGGGGGTCGAGCAGTACTTC.

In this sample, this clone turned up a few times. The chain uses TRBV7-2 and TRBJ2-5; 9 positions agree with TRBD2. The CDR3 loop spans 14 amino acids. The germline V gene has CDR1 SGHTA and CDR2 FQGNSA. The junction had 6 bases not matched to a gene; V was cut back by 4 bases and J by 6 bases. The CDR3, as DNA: TGTGCCAGCAGCTCCCCGGGACTAGCAAAGACCCAGTACTTC. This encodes CASSSPGLAKTQYF.

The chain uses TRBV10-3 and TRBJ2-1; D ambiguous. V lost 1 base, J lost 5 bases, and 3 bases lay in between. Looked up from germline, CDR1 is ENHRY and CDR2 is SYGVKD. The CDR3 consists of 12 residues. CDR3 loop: CAISEWNNEQFF. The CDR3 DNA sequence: TGTGCCATCAGTGAGTGGAACAATGAGCAGTTCTTC.

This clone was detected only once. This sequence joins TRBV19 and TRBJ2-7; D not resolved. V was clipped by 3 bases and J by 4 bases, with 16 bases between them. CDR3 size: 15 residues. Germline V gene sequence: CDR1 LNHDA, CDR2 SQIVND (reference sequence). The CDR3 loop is CASSIGSSALYEQYF. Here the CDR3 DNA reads TGTGCCAGTAGTATCGGGTCTTCCGCACTTTACGAGCAGTACTTC.

The CDR3 nucleotides read TGTGCCAGCAGCTCACGTTCTCTTAGAGGGCCGACTGAAGCTTTCTTT. Encoded protein: CASSSRSLRGPTEAFF. The chain joins TRBV7-9 to TRBJ1-1; D remains unclear. Germline CDR1 reads SEHNR; CDR2 reads FQNEAQ (reference sequence). The V end lost 4 bases, the J end lost 5 bases, and 20 bases lay between the germline ends. The CDR3 runs to 16 residues.

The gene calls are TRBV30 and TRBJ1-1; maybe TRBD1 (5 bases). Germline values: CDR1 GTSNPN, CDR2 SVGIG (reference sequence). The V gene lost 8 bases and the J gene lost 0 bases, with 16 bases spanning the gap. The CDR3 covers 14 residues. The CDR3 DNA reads TGTGCCCGCATGAGGGGCACCTTGAACACTGAAGCTTTCTTT. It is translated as CARMRGTLNTEAFF.

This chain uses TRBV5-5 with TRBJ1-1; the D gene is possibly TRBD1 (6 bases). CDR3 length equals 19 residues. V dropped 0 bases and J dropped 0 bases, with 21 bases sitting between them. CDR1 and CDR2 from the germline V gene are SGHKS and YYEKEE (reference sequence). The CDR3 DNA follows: TGTGCCAGCAGCTTGGTGGGTTCGTCAGTTAGGGGGATGAACACTGAAGCTTTCTTT. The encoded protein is CASSLVGSSVRGMNTEAFF.

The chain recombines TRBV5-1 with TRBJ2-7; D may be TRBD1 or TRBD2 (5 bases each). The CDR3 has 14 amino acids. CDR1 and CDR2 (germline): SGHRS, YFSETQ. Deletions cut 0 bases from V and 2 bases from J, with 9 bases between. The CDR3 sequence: CASSLGGSAYEQYF. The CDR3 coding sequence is TGCGCCAGCAGCTTGGGGGGGTCAGCCTACGAGCAGTACTTC.

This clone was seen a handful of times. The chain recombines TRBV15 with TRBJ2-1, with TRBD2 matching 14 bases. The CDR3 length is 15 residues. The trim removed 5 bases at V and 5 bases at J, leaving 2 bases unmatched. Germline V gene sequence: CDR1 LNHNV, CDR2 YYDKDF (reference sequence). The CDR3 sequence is CATSGLAGGHNEQFF. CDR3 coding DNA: TGTGCCACCAGCGGACTAGCGGGGGGCCACAATGAGCAGTTCTTC.

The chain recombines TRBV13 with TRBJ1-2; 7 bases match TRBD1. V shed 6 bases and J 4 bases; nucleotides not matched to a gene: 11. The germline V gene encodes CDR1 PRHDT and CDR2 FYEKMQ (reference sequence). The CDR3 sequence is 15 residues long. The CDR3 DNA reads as TGTGCCAGCAGGATTACGGGACAGACCCTCTATGGCTACACCTTC. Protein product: CASRITGQTLYGYTF.

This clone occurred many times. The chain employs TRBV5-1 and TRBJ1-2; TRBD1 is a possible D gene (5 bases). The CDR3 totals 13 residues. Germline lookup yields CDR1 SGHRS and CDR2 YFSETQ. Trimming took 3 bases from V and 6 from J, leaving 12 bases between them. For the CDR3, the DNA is TGCGCCAGCAGCTGGGGGACGGAGAATGGCTACACCTTC. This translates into CASSWGTENGYTF. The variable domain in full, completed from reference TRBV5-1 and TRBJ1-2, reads KAGVTQTPRYLIKTRGQQVTLSCSPISGHRSVSWYQQTPGQGLQFLFEYFSETQRNKGNFPGRFSGRQFSNSRSEMNVSTLELGDSALYLCASSWGTENGYTFGSGTRLTVV.

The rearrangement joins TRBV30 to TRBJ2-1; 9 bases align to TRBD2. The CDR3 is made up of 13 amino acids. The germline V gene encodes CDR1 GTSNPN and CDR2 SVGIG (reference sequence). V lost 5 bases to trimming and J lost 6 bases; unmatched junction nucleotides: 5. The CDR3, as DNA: TGTGCCTGGTGGGCTAGCGGGATCAATGAGCAGTTCTTC. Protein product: CAWWASGINEQFF.

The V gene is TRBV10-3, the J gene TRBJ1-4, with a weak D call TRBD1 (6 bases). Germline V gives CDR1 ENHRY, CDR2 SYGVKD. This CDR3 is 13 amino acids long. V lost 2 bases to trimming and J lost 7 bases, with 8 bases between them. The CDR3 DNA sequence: TGTGCCATCAGTGAGGGAGGGGGTGAAAAACTGTTTTTT. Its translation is CAISEGGGEKLFF.

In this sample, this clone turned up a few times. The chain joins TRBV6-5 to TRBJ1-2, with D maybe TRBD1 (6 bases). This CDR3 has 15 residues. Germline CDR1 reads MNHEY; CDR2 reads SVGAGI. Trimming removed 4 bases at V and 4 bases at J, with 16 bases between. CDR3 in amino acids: CASSSLARTVYGYTF. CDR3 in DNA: TGTGCCAGCAGTTCGCTTGCCAGGACAGTCTATGGCTACACCTTC.

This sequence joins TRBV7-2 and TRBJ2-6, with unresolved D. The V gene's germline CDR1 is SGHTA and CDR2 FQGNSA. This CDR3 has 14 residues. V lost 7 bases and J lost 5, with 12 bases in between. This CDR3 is CASTGPLRANVLTF. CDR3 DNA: TGTGCCAGCACCGGACCATTAAGGGCCAACGTCCTGACTTTC.

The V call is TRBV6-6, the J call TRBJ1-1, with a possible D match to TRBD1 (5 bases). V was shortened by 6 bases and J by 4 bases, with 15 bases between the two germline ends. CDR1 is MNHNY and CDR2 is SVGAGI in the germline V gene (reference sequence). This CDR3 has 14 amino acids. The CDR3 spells CASRPTVLGTEAFF. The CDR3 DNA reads TGTGCCAGCAGACCGACAGTGTTGGGCACTGAAGCTTTCTTT.

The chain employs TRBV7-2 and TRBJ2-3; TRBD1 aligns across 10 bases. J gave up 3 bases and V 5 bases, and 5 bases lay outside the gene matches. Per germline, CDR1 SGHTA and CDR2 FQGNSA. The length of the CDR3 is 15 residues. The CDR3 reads CASSRGQGMTDTQYF. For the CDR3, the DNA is TGTGCCAGCAGCCGGGGACAGGGGATGACAGATACGCAGTATTTT.

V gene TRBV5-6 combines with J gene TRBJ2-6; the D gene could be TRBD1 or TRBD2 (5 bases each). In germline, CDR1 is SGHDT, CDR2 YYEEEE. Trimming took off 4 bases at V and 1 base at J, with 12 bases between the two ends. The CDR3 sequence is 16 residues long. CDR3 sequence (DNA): TGTGCCAGCAGCCCCTTGGGGGTTTCTGGGGCCAACGTCCTGACTTTC. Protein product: CASSPLGVSGANVLTF.

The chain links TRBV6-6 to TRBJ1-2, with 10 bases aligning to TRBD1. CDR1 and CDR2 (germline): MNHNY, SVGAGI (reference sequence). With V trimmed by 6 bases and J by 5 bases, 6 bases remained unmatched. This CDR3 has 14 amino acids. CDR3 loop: CASRTGQGSYGYTF. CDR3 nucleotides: TGTGCCAGCAGGACGGGACAGGGGAGTTATGGCTACACCTTC.

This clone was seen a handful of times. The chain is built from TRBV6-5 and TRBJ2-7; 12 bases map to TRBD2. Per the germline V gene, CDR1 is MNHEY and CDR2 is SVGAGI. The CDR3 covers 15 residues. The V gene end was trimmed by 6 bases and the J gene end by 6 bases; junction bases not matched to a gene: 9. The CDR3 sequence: CASSNLAGGVFEQYF. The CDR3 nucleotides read TGTGCCAGCAGCAACCTAGCGGGAGGGGTGTTCGAGCAGTACTTC.

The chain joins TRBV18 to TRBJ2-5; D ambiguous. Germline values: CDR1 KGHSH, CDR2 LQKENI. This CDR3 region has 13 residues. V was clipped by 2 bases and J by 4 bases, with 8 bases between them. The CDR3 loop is CASSPVRGETQYF. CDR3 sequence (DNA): TGTGCCAGCTCACCAGTCAGAGGAGAGACCCAGTACTTC.

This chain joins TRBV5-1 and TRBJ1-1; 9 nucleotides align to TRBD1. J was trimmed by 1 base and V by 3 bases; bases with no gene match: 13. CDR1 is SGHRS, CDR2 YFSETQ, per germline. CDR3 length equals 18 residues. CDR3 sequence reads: CASSWPGQGGFGNTEAFF. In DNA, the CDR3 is TGCGCCAGCAGCTGGCCGGGACAGGGTGGTTTCGGGAACACTGAAGCTTTCTTT.

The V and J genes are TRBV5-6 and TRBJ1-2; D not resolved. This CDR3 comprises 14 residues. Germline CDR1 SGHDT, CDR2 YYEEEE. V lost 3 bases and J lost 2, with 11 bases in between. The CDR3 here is CASSSYERNYGYTF. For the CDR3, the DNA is TGTGCCAGCAGCTCCTACGAAAGGAACTATGGCTACACCTTC.

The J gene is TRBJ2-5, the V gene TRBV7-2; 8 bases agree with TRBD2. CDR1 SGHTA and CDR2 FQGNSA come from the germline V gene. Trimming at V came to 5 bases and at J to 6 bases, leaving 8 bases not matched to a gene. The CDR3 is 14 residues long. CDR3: CASSAGLAGKTQYF. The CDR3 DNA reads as TGTGCCAGCAGCGCAGGACTAGCCGGGAAGACCCAGTACTTC.